Given below is one T cell receptor beta chain in context. Its antigen is currently unknown. The read terminates 3 residues ahead of where the CDR3 ends, so the germline J gene completes it. Clones were read by immunoSEQ multiplex PCR, and TCRdb kept only the in-frame ones, dropping some. The listing records about 40,000 clones. All participants had a single incident cervical HPV16 infection, and prevalent HPV16 infections were excluded. The record originates from a study of T cells in women clearing cervical HPV infection. Across the whole study: With HLA typing for only a few women, HLA confounding remains possible.

V lost 5 bases and J lost 4, with 11 bases in between. Germline CDR1 and CDR2: SGHDT and YYEEEE. CDR3 length equals 13 residues. Study-level results: Combining TCR richness with V gene abundances gave approximately 0.8 AUC. Each sample's T-cell count was unknown, possibly confounding richness.

The sample was blood buffy coat. The chain is built from TRBV5-6 and TRBJ2-3; D unresolved. The source is a woman between 18 and 69 years old with a cervical HPV16 infection that either progressed to CIN3+ or cleared (not recorded which). The CDR3 DNA, read in part, is TGTGCCAGCAGTTCTATTGAAGCAGATACG. Translated: CASSSIEADT. The full CDR3 sequence reads CASSSIEADTQYF. The full variable domain, its missing parts supplied by reference TRBV5-6 and TRBJ2-3, is DAGVTQSPTHLIKTRGQQVTLRCSPKSGHDTVSWYQQALGQGPQFIFQYYEEEERQRGNFPDRFSGHQFPNYSSELNVNALLLGDSALYLCASSSIEADTQYFGPGTRLTVL.